The 7 T cell receptor beta chains presented below share a single source sample, sequenced in a study of CD8+ T cells in alopecia areata. Reverse transcription of extracted RNA yielded cDNA, which provided the sequencing template. Here immunoSEQ multiplex PCR was the method, and the copy in TCRdb shows in-frame clones only, minus some. The sample contains roughly 260,000 clones, none of them singletons. The sorting of pooled cutaneous lymph node cells relied on CD4, CD8alpha, NKG2D, NKG2ACE and other markers. Sequenced input: CD4+ T cells sorted from a lymph node. These receptors originate from a C3H/HeJ mouse with alopecia areata. Mouse MHC haplotype: H2-k.

As for this clone: Germline and genes here are mouse. The CDR3 extends 4 residues past the end of the read, so its final part is completed from the germline J gene. V is TRBV19 and J is TRBJ2-4; 7 nucleotides match TRBD2. CDR3 length: 14 amino acids. Trimming at V came to 3 bases and at J to 1 base, leaving 2 bases not matched to a gene. Germline V gene data show CDR1 as FNHDT and CDR2 as SITEND (reference sequence). CDR3 DNA, as far as it was read: TGTGCCAGCAGTAATGACTGGGGTCAAAAC. It translates to CASSNDWGQN. The CDR3 in its entirety is CASSNDWGQNTLYF.

The sample holds a few counts of this clone. Mouse gene names apply. From the germline J gene comes the end of the CDR3, since the read stops 4 residues before it. The chain couples TRBV1 to TRBJ1-2, with D hard to call. V was pared by 0 bases and J by 1 base, with 6 bases between. The CDR3 covers 14 residues. Germline CDR1 reads NSQYPW; CDR2 reads LRSPGD (reference sequence). Partial CDR3 DNA: TGCACCTGCAGTGCAGATTCACAAAACTCC. Amino acids: CTCSADSQNS. The whole CDR3 reads CTCSADSQNSDYTF.

There are a few counts of this clone. The gene symbols are mouse symbols. Read coverage stops 4 residues before the CDR3 terminus; the germline J gene supplies the remainder. This specimen includes other DNA sequences encoding the same CDR3. The chain has TRBV13-2 and TRBJ1-1; 9 nucleotides align to TRBD1. The CDR3 is 12 residues long. Germline V gene data show CDR1 as NNHNN and CDR2 as SYGAGS (reference sequence). The CDR3 sequence: CASGGTGEEVFF. Partial CDR3 DNA: TGTGCCAGCGGTGGGACAGGGGAA.

About this clone itself: Germline and genes: mouse. The read comes to an end 4 residues before the CDR3 does, leaving the germline J gene to fill in the end. This chain joins TRBV13-1 and TRBJ1-2, with D perhaps matching TRBD1 (6 bases). V was pared by 4 bases and J by 3 bases, with 13 bases between. The CDR3 sequence is 14 residues long. The germline gives CDR1 NSHNY, CDR2 SYGAGN. The covered CDR3 bases are TGTGCCAGCAGTTCCAGGGGAATTGACTCC. Protein sequence: CASSSRGIDS. The CDR3 in its entirety is CASSSRGIDSDYTF.

Turning to this clone: Here the gene names and germline are mouse. The read ends 4 residues early relative to the CDR3; the germline J gene fills the gap. This rearrangement joins TRBV4 to TRBJ2-2; D possibly corresponds to TRBD2 (6 bases). The CDR3 consists of 14 residues. With 8 bases removed from V and 0 bases from J, the gap between germline ends came to 10 bases. The V gene's germline CDR1 is LGHDT and CDR2 YNNKQL (reference sequence). CDR3 sequence: CASVLGSNTGQLYF. CDR3 DNA, as far as it was read: TGTGCCAGCGTCCTGGGGTCAAACACCGGG.

On this clone itself: Germline and genes: mouse. The read ends 4 residues shy of where the CDR3 ends; the end is completed using the germline J gene. The rearrangement uses TRBV21 and TRBJ2-4, with D unclear. TRBV21 is placed among ORFs of uncertain function. The CDR3 spans 13 residues. Deletions cut 2 bases from V and 0 bases from J, with 3 bases between. CDR3 DNA, as far as it was read: TGTGCTAGCAGTCAAAGTAGTCAAAAC. Protein sequence: CASSQSSQN. The whole CDR3 reads CASSQSSQNTLYF.

In the case of this clone: Gene names are mouse gene names. This specimen includes other DNA sequences encoding the same CDR3. CDR3 DNA (partial): TGCACCTGCAGTGCAGAGCAGGGGTAT. As protein: CTCSAEQGY. The CDR3 in its entirety is CTCSAEQGYEQYF. The rearrangement joins TRBV1 to TRBJ2-7; D perhaps matches TRBD1 (6 bases). The read comes to an end 4 residues before the CDR3 does, leaving the germline J gene to fill in the end. Per germline, CDR1 NSQYPW and CDR2 LRSPGD (reference sequence). The CDR3 is 13 amino acids.